This is a list of T cell receptor beta chains from one sample in a study of OX40 agonist ivuxolimab in advanced cancers. TCRdb's copy holds only in-frame clones and misses some; the assay was immunoSEQ multiplex PCR. The sample lists tens of thousands of clones; over 85% were seen once. Specimen: CD4+ or CD8+ T cells sorted from blood, collected in a trial of the OX40 agonist ivuxolimab. Source of these receptors: an adult with an advanced solid tumor such as melanoma, head and neck, liver or kidney cancer. Each CDR3 is given with its conserved first and last residue. The D gene is left open where the match is weak. Not all rows give a size; the values are once, few, many and, for expanded clones, a class.

j_call clone_size d_call v_call cdr3_nt cdr3_aa
TRBJ2-1 - - TRBV7-3 TGTGCCAGCAGCCCAAGAGGCTCCTACAATGAGCAGTTCTTC CASSPRGSYNEQFF
TRBJ1-4 - - TRBV30 TGTGCCTGGAGGGGGGCAGTCAATGAAAAACTGTTTTTT CAWRGAVNEKLFF
TRBJ1-5 - - TRBV4-1 TGCGCCAGCAGCCCAACATCAGGGTTAAGCAATCAGCCCCAGCATTTT CASSPTSGLSNQPQHF
TRBJ2-2 - TRBD1 TRBV5-1 TGCGCCAGCGCTGAGGGGGCTAGCACCGGGGAGCTGTTTTTT CASAEGASTGELFF
TRBJ2-2 - TRBD2 TRBV27 TGTGCCAGCACCCCGGTCGGGAGACTAGCGGATACCGGGGAGCTGTTTTTT CASTPVGRLADTGELFF
TRBJ2-3 - - TRBV6-1 TGTGCCAGCAGTGAATCCAGGGATACGCAGTATTTT CASSESRDTQYF
TRBJ1-6 - - TRBV27 TGTGCCAGCATTTCATCCGGGACGGTCAAGTCACCCCTCCACTTT CASISSGTVKSPLHF
TRBJ1-4 - - TRBV28 TGTGCCAGCACCCCTGCGGGGTATGAAAAACTGTTTTTT CASTPAGYEKLFF
TRBJ2-1 once - TRBV11-3 TGTGCCAGCAGCTTGGGTACAAGGGGCTCTTTCAGGGGCGAGCAGTTCTTC CASSLGTRGSFRGEQFF
TRBJ2-7 - - TRBV7-2 TGTGCCAGCAGCGAGGACCCCGGGCCCTACGAGCAGTACTTC CASSEDPGPYEQYF
TRBJ1-2 - TRBD1 TRBV5-1 TGCGCCAGCAGCCCGGACAGGGCTGACTATGGCTACACCTTC CASSPDRADYGYTF
TRBJ1-4 - TRBD1 TRBV28 TGTGCCAGCAGTTTGGGACAGGAGGTGAGGAAACTGTTTTTT CASSLGQEVRKLFF
TRBJ1-6 - - TRBV27 TGTGCCAGCAGTCCCCGACAGGCGAGCTCCTATAATTCACCCCTCCACTTT CASSPRQASSYNSPLHF
TRBJ1-6 - - TRBV6-1 TGTGCCAGCAGTGAAGCGCACCCACCCCTCCACTTT CASSEAHPPLHF
TRBJ2-7 - - TRBV11-2 TGTGCCAGCAGCCCGAGTCAGGGGATGGGGCCCGACATCTACGAGCAGTACTTC CASSPSQGMGPDIYEQYF
TRBJ2-5 - - TRBV19 TGTGCCAGTAAGGGGGTGGGCCAAGAGACCCAGTACTTC CASKGVGQETQYF
TRBJ2-1 - TRBD2 TRBV9 TGTGCCAGCAGCGTAGCGGGGGGGCGTAATGAGCAGTTCTTC CASSVAGGRNEQFF
TRBJ2-3 - - TRBV9 TGTGCCAGCGGTAAAGGGTCGGGGGCGGTTAGCACAGATACGCAGTATTTT CASGKGSGAVSTDTQYF
TRBJ2-1 - TRBD2 TRBV28 TGTGCCAGCAGTCTCTCGTTAGCGGGAGAGGGGCTATACAATGAGCAGTTCTTC CASSLSLAGEGLYNEQFF
TRBJ1-5 - - TRBV7-7 TGTGCCAGCAGCTTGTCGGTGAATCAGCCCCAGCATTTT CASSLSVNQPQHF
TRBJ2-7 - - TRBV5-5 TGTGCCAGCAGCTTGGAGGGCAGCAACTACGAGCAGTACTTC CASSLEGSNYEQYF
TRBJ2-7 - TRBD2 TRBV7-3 TGTGCCAGCAGCTTAAGCGGGAGCTACGAGCAGTACTTC CASSLSGSYEQYF
TRBJ1-5 - - TRBV18 TGTGCCAGCTCCCAGGAATACTCGTGGGGCGATCAGCCCCAGCATTTT CASSQEYSWGDQPQHF
TRBJ1-4 - - TRBV19 TGTGCCAGTAGTATGGTAAAGAGAGTGGGTGAAAAACTGTTTTTT CASSMVKRVGEKLFF
TRBJ1-2 - - TRBV30 TGTGCCTGTCGGGGTGAGGACAATGGCTACACCTTC CACRGEDNGYTF
TRBJ2-3 - - TRBV28 TGTGCCAGCAGTTATAGCCCGGGGGTAGATGGAGATACGCAGTATTTT CASSYSPGVDGDTQYF
TRBJ2-7 - - TRBV7-2 TGTGCCAGCAGCATCCGGAGGGCCACAGACGAGCAGTACTTC CASSIRRATDEQYF
TRBJ1-2 - - TRBV15 TGTGCCACCAGCAGAGATCTTGGCGGATACTATGGCTACACCTTC CATSRDLGGYYGYTF
TRBJ1-3 - - TRBV6-5 TGTGCCAGCACCTCCCCGGGGGGGGCGGGAAACACCATATATTTT CASTSPGGAGNTIYF
TRBJ2-7 - - TRBV28 TGTGCCAGCAGTCCCCTCCTCGGCGGCACCTACGAGCAGTACTTC CASSPLLGGTYEQYF
TRBJ2-3 - TRBD2 TRBV10-3 TGTGCCACGAGCGGGAGGAGCACAGATACGCAGTATTTT CATSGRSTDTQYF
TRBJ1-1 - - TRBV12-2 TGTGCAAGTCGCCCAAGAGGAGGGGGCGAGAACACTGAAGCTTTCTTT CASRPRGGGENTEAFF
TRBJ2-1 few - TRBV2 TGTGCCAGCTCTCTAGCGCTCTACAATGAGCAGTTCTTC CASSLALYNEQFF
TRBJ1-2 - - TRBV18 TGTGCCAGCTCAACGGGGCTGGACTATGGCTACACCTTC CASSTGLDYGYTF
TRBJ2-7 - TRBD1 TRBV11-1 TGTGCCAGCAGCCACTTGGGACAGGGGTACGAGCAGTACTTC CASSHLGQGYEQYF
TRBJ2-2 - - TRBV6-1 TGTGCCAGCAGGAAGACGGTAAATACCGGGGAGCTGTTTTTT CASRKTVNTGELFF
TRBJ2-1 - - TRBV6-5 TGTGCCAGCAGTTATTTTTACAGACCGGACAATGAGCAGTTCTTC CASSYFYRPDNEQFF
TRBJ2-7 - TRBD2 TRBV7-2 TGTGCCAGCAGTTTTTGGACTAGCGGGAGCTCCTACGAGCAGTACTTC CASSFWTSGSSYEQYF
TRBJ2-7 - TRBD2 TRBV28 TGTGCCAGCAGTTCCCCGGCTAGCGGGAGTTCCGAGCAGTACTTC CASSSPASGSSEQYF
TRBJ2-1 - TRBD2 TRBV6-1 TGTGCCAGCAGTGCCCGGGGACTAGCGGGAGTGAATGAGCAGTTCTTC CASSARGLAGVNEQFF
TRBJ1-5 - - TRBV5-5 TGTGCCAGCAGCTTGGACGTATTCAATCAGCCCCAGCATTTT CASSLDVFNQPQHF
TRBJ2-5 - - TRBV5-1 TGCGCCAGCAGCTTGCAGCGGGCCCAAGAGACCCAGTACTTC CASSLQRAQETQYF
TRBJ1-5 few TRBD1 TRBV28 TGTGCCAGCAGTTCCGGACAGGGCATAGCCCAGCATTTT CASSSGQGIAQHF
TRBJ2-1 - TRBD1 TRBV19 TGTGCCAGCGAATCGAGACAGGGGAGAGGCAATGAGCAGTTCTTC CASESRQGRGNEQFF
TRBJ1-1 - - TRBV18 TGTGCCAGCTCACCCTTGCGGAACACTGAAGCTTTCTTT CASSPLRNTEAFF
TRBJ2-2 - - TRBV6-6 TGTGCCAGCAGTTTTTCGGGACTCATTTACACCGGGGAGCTGTTTTTT CASSFSGLIYTGELFF
TRBJ2-5 - TRBD2 TRBV11-1 TGTGCCAGCAGCCAACAGAGCGGGGGCGTGCTAGAGACCCAGTACTTC CASSQQSGGVLETQYF
TRBJ2-2 - - TRBV6-6 TGTGCCAGCAGCGAAAGGGCGAACACCGGGGAGCTGTTTTTT CASSERANTGELFF
TRBJ2-7 - TRBD1 TRBV9 TGTGCCAGCAGCCCCCGACAGGGCCATTACGAGCAGTACTTC CASSPRQGHYEQYF
TRBJ1-6 - - TRBV4-3 TGCGCCAGCAGCCAAGATCCCAGAAATTCACCCCTCCACTTT CASSQDPRNSPLHF
TRBJ2-7 - TRBD1 TRBV15 TGTGCCACCAGCAGAGATGGTGGCTTCTGGGACAGGTCCTACGAGCAGTACTTC CATSRDGGFWDRSYEQYF
TRBJ1-2 - TRBD1 TRBV19 TGTGCCAGTAGTATCCTCGGGACAGGGACCTATGGCTACACCTTC CASSILGTGTYGYTF
TRBJ1-1 - TRBD1 TRBV14 TGTGCCAGCAGCCACCGACAGGGAAAGAACACTGAAGCTTTCTTT CASSHRQGKNTEAFF
TRBJ1-2 - - TRBV5-4 TGTGCCAGCACCACCATTGCCGGCAGCCGCGGGGGGAGCTACACCTTC CASTTIAGSRGGSYTF
TRBJ1-1 - - TRBV5-6 TGTGCCAGCAGCTTACACCACGGCCTTGCCGGGGGTTTCTTT CASSLHHGLAGGFF